This TCR beta chain came from a study of blood T cell repertoires in COVID-19. Study-level background: Nucleic acid was either cDNA or gDNA, and it came from T cells, B-cell-depleted T cells, or PBMCs.

Germline CDR1 is KGHSH and CDR2 is LQKENI. This CDR3 is 20 amino acids long. V was shortened by 5 bases and J by 3 bases, with 31 bases between the two germline ends. Authors' analysis steps: Reference gene primer amplification in the assay estimated nucleated cell counts. Assay: immunoSEQ multiplex PCR; the TCRdb copy retains only in-frame clones and omits some. V and J calls and clone size are those listed in that table; D and trimming were worked out from the DNA. The sample contains around 70,000 clones, roughly 88% of which appear only once. The sequenced sample consisted of peripheral blood. This receptor was obtained from a woman of 80 years or more with active or convalescent COVID-19. The chain uses TRBV18 and TRBJ1-2; D may be TRBD1 (5 bases). CDR3 sequence reads: CASSALNQDGRQTQYYGYTF. As DNA, the CDR3 is TGTGCCAGCTCAGCTCTAAACCAGGACGGTCGACAGACACAGTACTATGGCTACACCTTC.